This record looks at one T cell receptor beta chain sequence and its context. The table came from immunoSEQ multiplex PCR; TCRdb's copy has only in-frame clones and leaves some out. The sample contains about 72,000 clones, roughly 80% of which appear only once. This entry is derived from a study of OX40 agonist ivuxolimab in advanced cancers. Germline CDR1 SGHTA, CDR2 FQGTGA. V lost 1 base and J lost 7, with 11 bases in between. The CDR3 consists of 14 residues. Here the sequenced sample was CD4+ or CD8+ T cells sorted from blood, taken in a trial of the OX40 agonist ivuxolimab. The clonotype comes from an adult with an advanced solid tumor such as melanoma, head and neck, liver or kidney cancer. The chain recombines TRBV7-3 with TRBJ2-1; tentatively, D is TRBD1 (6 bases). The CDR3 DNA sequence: TGTGCCAGCAGCTTAAAAGGGGGATTAAATGAGCAGTTCTTC. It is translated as CASSLKGGLNEQFF.